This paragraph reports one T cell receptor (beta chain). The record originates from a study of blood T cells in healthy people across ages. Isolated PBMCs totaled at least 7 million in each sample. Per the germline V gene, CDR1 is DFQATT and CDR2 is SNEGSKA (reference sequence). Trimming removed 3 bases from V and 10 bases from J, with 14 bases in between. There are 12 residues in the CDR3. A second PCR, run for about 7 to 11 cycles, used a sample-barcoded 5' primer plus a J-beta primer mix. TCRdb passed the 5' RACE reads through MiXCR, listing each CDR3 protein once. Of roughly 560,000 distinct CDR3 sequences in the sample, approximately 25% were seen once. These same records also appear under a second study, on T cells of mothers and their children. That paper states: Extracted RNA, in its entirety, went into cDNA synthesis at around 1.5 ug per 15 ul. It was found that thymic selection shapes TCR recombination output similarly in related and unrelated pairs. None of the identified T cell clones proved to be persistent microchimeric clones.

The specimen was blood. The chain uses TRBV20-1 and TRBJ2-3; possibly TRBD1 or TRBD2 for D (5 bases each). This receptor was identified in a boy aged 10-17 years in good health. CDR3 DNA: TGCAGTGCTAGGACCCCGGGACCAGCGCAGTATTTT. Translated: CSARTPGPAQYF.